This T cell receptor beta chain derives from a study of cytotoxic CD8 clonotypes in ibrutinib-treated CLL. General study findings and limits: Clonality increased at ibrutinib response, then returned toward baseline at progression.

Assay: immunoSEQ multiplex PCR; the TCRdb copy retains only in-frame clones and omits some. The sample consists of about 140,000 clones, approximately 80% of them appearing once. By frequency in the sample, this clone is medium-sized. Its cognate antigen is unknown. From germline, CDR1 is MDHEN and CDR2 SYDVKM. Between the trimmed V and J ends, which lost 3 bases and 4 bases, there was a span of 6 bases. The CDR3 contains 12 residues. The sequencing here drew on PBMCs, taken after 12 months of ibrutinib treatment. The sequence was obtained from a human donor with chronic lymphocytic leukemia. This chain uses TRBV28 with TRBJ1-2; D possibly corresponds to TRBD1 (5 bases). CDR3 coding DNA: TGTGCCAGCAGTTTTGGGGGCTATGGCTACACCTTC. It codes for CASSFGGYGYTF.